Below are 10 T cell receptor beta chains sequenced from a single sample in a study of primary melanoma T cells and metastatic recurrence. TCRdb's copy holds only in-frame clones and misses some; the assay was immunoSEQ multiplex PCR. The sample records 500 to 700 clones, approximately 62% being singletons. Sequenced input: melanoma tumor tissue. The source of these receptors is a human donor with melanoma.

This clone was counted between two and nine times. The chain couples TRBV18 to TRBJ2-7; D remains unclear. The germline V gene has CDR1 KGHSH and CDR2 LQKENI. Trimming cost V 3 bases and J 7 bases, with 13 bases left between them. The CDR3 consists of 13 residues. The CDR3 DNA sequence: TGTGCCAGCTCACCTACATTGGTGGTTGAGCAGTACTTC. Translation gives CASSPTLVVEQYF.

A word on this clone: Germline is not matched at one junction end, which may reflect a read error. This rearrangement joins TRBV10-2 to TRBJ2-7; TRBD2 matches 8 bases. The germline gives CDR1 WSHSY, CDR2 SAAADI. The CDR3 is 17 amino acids. The CDR3 sequence is CAISDHLAGTSSYEQYF. CDR3 bases: TGCGCCATCAGTGATCATCTAGCGGGTACTTCCTCCTACGAGCAGTACTTC.

V is TRBV5-1 and J is TRBJ1-3, with TRBD1 identical over 7 bases. The germline gives CDR1 SGHRS, CDR2 YFSETQ. This CDR3 is 15 amino acids long. The V gene end was trimmed by 0 bases and the J gene end by 0 bases; junction bases not matched to a gene: 0. CDR3 nucleotide sequence: TGCGCCAGCAGCTTGGGGACAGGCTCTGGAAACACCATATATTTT. It is translated as CASSLGTGSGNTIYF.

The sample holds a few counts of this clone. The rearrangement links TRBV10-3 to TRBJ2-7; 10 bases are shared with TRBD2. The germline V gene encodes CDR1 ENHRY and CDR2 SYGVKD. The CDR3 totals 17 residues. V dropped 1 base and J dropped 1; count of bases not matched to a gene: 7. CDR3 residues: CAISEWLAGVYSYEQYF. CDR3 nucleotides: TGTGCCATCAGTGAGTGGCTAGCGGGAGTCTATTCCTACGAGCAGTACTTC.

The chain has TRBV11-3 and TRBJ1-4; D possibly corresponds to TRBD1 (5 bases). CDR1 is SGHNT, CDR2 YENEEA, per germline. The CDR3 is 15 amino acids. Trimming removed 8 bases from V and 4 bases from J, with 17 bases in between. CDR3 amino acids: CASQASGRRNEKLFF. DNA for the CDR3: TGTGCCAGCCAAGCTTCGGGACGGCGTAATGAAAAACTGTTTTTT.

This clone has only one observation. V usage is TRBV29-1 and J usage is TRBJ2-1; D gene unclear. The CDR3 consists of 12 residues. Per germline, CDR1 SQVTM and CDR2 ANQGSEA. The V gene lost 7 bases and the J gene lost 8 bases, with 15 bases spanning the gap. CDR3 amino acids: CSAEWGFDEQFF. The DNA for the CDR3 is TGCAGCGCAGAGTGGGGATTCGATGAGCAGTTCTTC.

The V call is TRBV11-3, the J call TRBJ1-5, with D maybe TRBD1 (5 bases). V lost 6 bases, J lost 1 base, and 13 bases lay in between. CDR3 length: 15 amino acids. Germline V gene sequence: CDR1 SGHNT, CDR2 YENEEA. The chain's CDR3 is CASSPRWGSNQPQHF. The CDR3 nucleotides read TGTGCCAGCAGTCCAAGGTGGGGGAGCAATCAGCCCCAGCATTTT. Filled out from reference TRBV11-3 and TRBJ1-5, the complete variable domain reads EAGVVQSPRYKIIEKKQPVAFWCNPISGHNTLYWYLQNLGQGPELLIRYENEEAVDDSQLPKDRFSAERLKGVDSTLKIQPAELGDSAVYLCASSPRWGSNQPQHFGDGTRLSIL.

This chain links TRBV5-1 with TRBJ2-7; possibly TRBD2 for D (5 bases). This CDR3 has 16 amino acids. Germline V lookup: CDR1 SGHRS, CDR2 YFSETQ. V shed 4 bases and J shed 0 bases, with 17 bases lying between them. The CDR3 coding sequence is TGCGCCAGCAGCCAAATCAGCGGCCTAAGCTCCTACGAGCAGTACTTC. Protein: CASSQISGLSSYEQYF. The full variable domain, rest sourced from reference TRBV5-1 and TRBJ2-7, is KAGVTQTPRYLIKTRGQQVTLSCSPISGHRSVSWYQQTPGQGLQFLFEYFSETQRNKGNFPGRFSGRQFSNSRSEMNVSTLELGDSALYLCASSQISGLSSYEQYFGPGTRLTVT.

The chain uses TRBV4-1 and TRBJ2-1; 8 bases are shared with TRBD2. With V trimmed by 4 bases and J by 6 bases, 14 bases remained unmatched. This CDR3 has 17 amino acids. Germline CDR1 and CDR2: MGHRA and YSYEKL. The CDR3 protein is CASSLFRMAGGGNEQFF. CDR3 sequence (DNA): TGCGCCAGCAGCCTCTTTCGGATGGCGGGAGGAGGCAATGAGCAGTTCTTC.

This clone was seen only a few times. V usage is TRBV9 and J usage is TRBJ1-5, with 10 bases identical to TRBD1. CDR3 length: 16 residues. The ends lost 4 bases at V and 4 bases at J; junction bases unmatched: 8. Germline lookup yields CDR1 SGDLS and CDR2 YYNGEE. The CDR3 is CASSPGTGALNQPQHF. The DNA of the CDR3 is TGTGCCAGCAGCCCCGGGACAGGGGCTTTAAATCAGCCCCAGCATTTT.